The 9 T cell receptor beta chains below come from one sample, sequenced in a study of glioma-infiltrating T cells after dendritic cell vaccination. The table came from immunoSEQ multiplex PCR; TCRdb's copy has only in-frame clones and leaves some out. The sample lists some 10,000 clones; 81% were seen once. Time point specified: after dendritic cell vaccination, including at tumor progression/relapse. The starting material was blood, obtained after dendritic cell vaccination. Every receptor here comes from a human donor with glioblastoma.

This clone has a handful of counts. In nucleotides, the CDR3 is TGTGCCAGTAGTTCCACAGGGGGGAACTATGGCTACACCTTC. It translates to CASSSTGGNYGYTF. The rearrangement uses TRBV19 and TRBJ1-2; 8 bases are shared with TRBD1. Germline V gene lookup returns CDR1 LNHDA and CDR2 SQIVND (reference sequence). This CDR3 region has 14 residues. J was trimmed by 2 bases and V by 5 bases; bases with no gene match: 4.

The rearrangement joins TRBV7-2 to TRBJ2-1; tentatively, D is TRBD2 (5 bases). CDR3 size: 13 residues. The germline V and J ends were trimmed by 7 bases and 4 bases, with 11 bases remaining between them. Germline V gives CDR1 SGHTA, CDR2 FQGNSA. This CDR3 is CASTPDWYNEQFF. The CDR3 DNA reads as TGTGCCAGCACCCCGGACTGGTACAATGAGCAGTTCTTC.

V gene TRBV7-3 combines with J gene TRBJ1-6; maybe TRBD1 (5 bases). Looked up from germline, CDR1 is SGHTA and CDR2 is FQGTGA. V was trimmed by 2 bases and J by 8 bases, leaving 10 bases between them. The CDR3 consists of 14 residues. Written as DNA, the CDR3 is TGTGCCAGCAGCTTATCAGGGAAGGATTCACCCCTCCACTTT. Translation: CASSLSGKDSPLHF.

This clone was detected a few times. The J gene is TRBJ1-2, the V gene TRBV4-3; D is ambiguous. Germline V gene data show CDR1 as LGHNA and CDR2 as YSLEER. Trimming removed 0 bases from V and 4 bases from J, with 6 bases in between. The CDR3 has 13 residues. The CDR3: CASSQDVSYGYTF. CDR3 DNA sequence: TGCGCCAGCAGCCAAGACGTTTCCTATGGCTACACCTTC.

This clone was seen more than once but under ten times. The rearrangement joins TRBV7-9 to TRBJ2-1, with TRBD2 matching over 9 bases. This CDR3 spans 16 amino acids. Germline CDR1 reads SEHNR; CDR2 reads FQNEAQ (reference sequence). V dropped 5 bases and J dropped 9; count of bases not matched to a gene: 14. CDR3 in DNA: TGTGCCAGCAGCCCGGACCCGGCGGGAGGGGGCCGTGAGCAGTTCTTC. Its protein is CASSPDPAGGGREQFF.

The chain links TRBV5-4 to TRBJ2-7; 8 nucleotides line up with TRBD1. CDR3 length equals 13 residues. Germline V gene lookup returns CDR1 SGHNT and CDR2 YYREEE (reference sequence). J gave up 3 bases and V 4 bases, and 3 bases lay outside the gene matches. CDR3 DNA sequence: TGTGCCAGCAGCACAGGGACAGGCTACGAGCAGTACTTC. Amino acids: CASSTGTGYEQYF.

The chain links TRBV6-1 to TRBJ1-4; 8 bases match TRBD1. The CDR3 loop spans 14 amino acids. With V trimmed by 8 bases and J by 8 bases, 10 bases remained unmatched. The V gene's germline CDR1 is MNHNS and CDR2 SASEGT. For the CDR3, the DNA is TGTGCCAGCGCTTCCGGGACAGGAGCGGAAAAACTGTTTTTT. This translates into CASASGTGAEKLFF.

The chain couples TRBV9 to TRBJ2-1, with 8 bases matching TRBD2. After removal of 1 base from V and 1 base from J, the junction contained 1 base not matched to a gene. The CDR3 totals 15 residues. The germline V gene encodes CDR1 SGDLS and CDR2 YYNGEE. CDR3 region: CASSVTSGSYNEQFF. CDR3 sequence (DNA): TGTGCCAGCAGCGTAACTAGCGGATCCTACAATGAGCAGTTCTTC.

The V call is TRBV19, the J call TRBJ1-3; 12 bases line up with TRBD1. Germline V gene sequence: CDR1 LNHDA, CDR2 SQIVND (reference sequence). Trimming at V came to 6 bases and at J to 6 bases, leaving 6 bases not matched to a gene. This CDR3 has 15 amino acids. CDR3: CASSRLGQGANTIYF. The CDR3 DNA reads as TGTGCCAGTAGCCGCCTGGGACAGGGGGCAAACACCATATATTTT.